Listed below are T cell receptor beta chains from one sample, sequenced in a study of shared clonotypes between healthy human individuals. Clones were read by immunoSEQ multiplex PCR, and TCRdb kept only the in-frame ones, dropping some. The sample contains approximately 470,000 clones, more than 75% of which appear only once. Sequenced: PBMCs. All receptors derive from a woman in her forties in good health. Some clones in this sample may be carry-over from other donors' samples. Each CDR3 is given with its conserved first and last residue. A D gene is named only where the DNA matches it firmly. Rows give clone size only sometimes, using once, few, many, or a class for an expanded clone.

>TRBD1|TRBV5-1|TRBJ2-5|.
TGCGCCAGCAGCTTACAGGGGGCTGATGAGACCCAGTACTTC
CASSLQGADETQYF
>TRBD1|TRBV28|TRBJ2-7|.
TGTGCCAGCAGTTTCTTGGACAGGGACTCCTACGAGCAGTACTTC
CASSFLDRDSYEQYF
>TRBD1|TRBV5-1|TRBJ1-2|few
TGCGCCAGCAGCCCGTGGACAGGGGCGGATGGCTACACCTTC
CASSPWTGADGYTF
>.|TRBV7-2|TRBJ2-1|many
TGTGCCAGCAGCTTAGCCTCGCGGGGCGAGCAGTTCTTC
CASSLASRGEQFF
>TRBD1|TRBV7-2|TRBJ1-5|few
TGTGCCAGCAGCTTAGGGACAGGGAGGGGGGATCAGCCCCAGCATTTT
CASSLGTGRGDQPQHF
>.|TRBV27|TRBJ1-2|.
TGTGCCAGCAGTTTAGGACCCAAGTATGGCTACACCTTC
CASSLGPKYGYTF
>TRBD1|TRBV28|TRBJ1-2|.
TGTGCCAGCAGTAACAGGGGTATTCCTAACTATGGCTACACCTTC
CASSNRGIPNYGYTF
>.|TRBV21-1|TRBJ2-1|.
TGTGCCAGCAGCCTCCGTCTTAGCGGGAGTAAGTTCTTC
CASSLRLSGSKFF
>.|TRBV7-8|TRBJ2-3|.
TGTGCCAGCAGCTACACCGGAGATACGCAGTATTTT
CASSYTGDTQYF
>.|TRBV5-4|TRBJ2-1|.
TGTGCCAGCAGTAAGGGGTTCTACAATGAGCAGTTCTTC
CASSKGFYNEQFF
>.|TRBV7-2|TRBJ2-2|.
TGTGCCAGCAGCTTAAGTATTCTTCGGCAGGGGGGTGTGCCCGGGGAGCTGTTTTTT
CASSLSILRQGGVPGELFF
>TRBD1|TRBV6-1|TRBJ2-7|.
TGTGCCAGCACCCCGGACAGGGAACCTACGAAGCAGTACTTC
CASTPDREPTKQYF
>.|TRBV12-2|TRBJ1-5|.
TGTGCAAGTCGCCAACCGGGACAGGGTATTCGTAGCAATCAGCCCCAGCATTTT
CASRQPGQGIRSNQPQHF
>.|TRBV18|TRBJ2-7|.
TGTGCCAGCTCACCACGTCGGGACGGCTCCTACGAGCAGTACTTC
CASSPRRDGSYEQYF
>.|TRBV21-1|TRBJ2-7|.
TGTGCCAGCAGCAAACCTCCCTACGAGCAGTACTTC
CASSKPPYEQYF
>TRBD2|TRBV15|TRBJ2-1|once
TGTGCCACCAGCAGAGATGCGGCTAGCGGAGCTTCCAATGAGCAGTTCTTC
CATSRDAASGASNEQFF
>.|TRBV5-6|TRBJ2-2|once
TGTGCCAGCAGCCCGAGGACATTGGGCGGGGAGCTGTTTTTT
CASSPRTLGGELFF
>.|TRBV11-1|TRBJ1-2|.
TGTGCCAGCAGTTGGACCCCGGAGTATGGCTACACCTTC
CASSWTPEYGYTF
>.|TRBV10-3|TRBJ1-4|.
TGTGCCATCAGTGACAGGGGCCTAAATGAAAAACTGTTTTTT
CAISDRGLNEKLFF
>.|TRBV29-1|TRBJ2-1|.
TGCAGCGTTGGCCCCAGCGGAGGGTACAATGAGCAGTTCTTC
CSVGPSGGYNEQFF
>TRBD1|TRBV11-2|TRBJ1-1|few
TGTGCCAGCAGCTCACGGGACAGGGCTTCGGCTTTCTTT
CASSSRDRASAFF
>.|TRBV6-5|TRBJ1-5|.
TGTGCCAGCAGTCCAGGGTATGATCAGCCCCAGCATTTT
CASSPGYDQPQHF
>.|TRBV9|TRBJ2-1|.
TGTGCCAGCAGCGTTTGGCCAGGCACCGGGGGTGGTGAGCAGTTCTTC
CASSVWPGTGGGEQFF
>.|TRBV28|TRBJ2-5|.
TGTGCCAGCAGTTTCTGGATGAGGATAGGAGAGACCCAGTACTTC
CASSFWMRIGETQYF
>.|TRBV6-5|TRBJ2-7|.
TGTGCCAGCAGTTACGGGCACAGATCCTACGAGCAGTACTTC
CASSYGHRSYEQYF
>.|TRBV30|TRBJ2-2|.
TGTGCCTGGAATGACGGACGGGAGCTGTTTTTT
CAWNDGRELFF
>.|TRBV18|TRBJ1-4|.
TGTGCCAGCTCACCGCAGATAACGACTAATGAAAAACTGTTTTTT
CASSPQITTNEKLFF
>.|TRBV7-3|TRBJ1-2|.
TGTGCCAGCAGCTACAGGGATTACTATGGCTACACCTTC
CASSYRDYYGYTF
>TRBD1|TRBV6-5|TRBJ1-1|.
TGTGCCAGCAGGCCGGGACAGGGATACTATGAAGCTTTCTTT
CASRPGQGYYEAFF
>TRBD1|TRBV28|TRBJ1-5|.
TGTGCCAGCAGTCCTGCTGAAGGGACAGGGGGCAGGCAGCCCCAGCATTTT
CASSPAEGTGGRQPQHF
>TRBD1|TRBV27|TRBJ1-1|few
TGTGCCAGCAGTTTATCACAGGGGGCGCGAAACACTGAAGCTTTCTTT
CASSLSQGARNTEAFF